This T cell receptor (beta chain) was recovered during a study of post-analysis software for immune sequencing data. The study's findings and limits: Samples prepared in the same batch strongly co-clustered by F measure. With TRBV5-6, TRBV5-1 and TRBV20-1 included, 5 or 6 TRBV segments were more frequent in patients than in controls.

This clonotype was seen more than once but under ten times. Its antigen is unknown. Trimming took 4 bases from V and 3 from J; bases not matched to a gene: 8. The CDR3 extends over 15 amino acids. Presence of unique molecular identifiers characterized the TCR beta cDNA libraries. TCRdb independently ran MiXCR on the PCR reads; one entry per CDR3 protein. The table shows some 890,000 distinct CDR3 sequences, with approximately 50% occurring only once. The chain uses TRBV12-3 or TRBV12-4 and TRBJ1-1; 7 bases line up with TRBD1. The specimen sequenced was blood. The sequence was collected from a girl aged 10-17 years with multiple sclerosis. CDR3 bases: TGTGCCAGCAGTTACGAGCAGGGGGAGTACACTGAAGCTTTCTTT. It codes for CASSYEQGEYTEAFF.